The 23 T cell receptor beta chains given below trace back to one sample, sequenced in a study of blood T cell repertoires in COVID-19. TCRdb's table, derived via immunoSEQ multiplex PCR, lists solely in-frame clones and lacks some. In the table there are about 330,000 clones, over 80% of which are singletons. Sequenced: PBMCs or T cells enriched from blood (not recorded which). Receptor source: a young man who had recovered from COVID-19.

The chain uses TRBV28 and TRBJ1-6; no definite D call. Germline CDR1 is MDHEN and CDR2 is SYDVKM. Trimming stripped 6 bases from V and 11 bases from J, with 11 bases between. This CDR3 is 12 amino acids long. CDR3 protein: CASSQAGTPLHF. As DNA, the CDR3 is TGTGCCAGCAGCCAGGCCGGGACACCCCTCCACTTT.

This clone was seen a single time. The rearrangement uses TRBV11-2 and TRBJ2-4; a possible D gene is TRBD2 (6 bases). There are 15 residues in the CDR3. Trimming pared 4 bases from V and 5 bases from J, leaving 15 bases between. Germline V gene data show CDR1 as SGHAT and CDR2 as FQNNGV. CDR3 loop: CASSSVVEGENIQYF. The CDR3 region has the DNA TGTGCCAGCAGCTCGGTGGTGGAGGGTGAAAACATTCAGTACTTC.

Here the CDR3 DNA reads TGTGCCAGCAGCCCTTCTCCCGAATACCGGGACAATTTGTCCCAGCATTTT. Protein: CASSPSPEYRDNLSQHF. The rearrangement joins TRBV5-8 to TRBJ1-5; tentative D call: TRBD1 (6 bases). The CDR3 has 17 residues. The V gene lost 4 bases and the J gene lost 11 bases, with 28 bases spanning the gap. CDR1 is SGHTS and CDR2 is YDEGEE in the germline V gene.

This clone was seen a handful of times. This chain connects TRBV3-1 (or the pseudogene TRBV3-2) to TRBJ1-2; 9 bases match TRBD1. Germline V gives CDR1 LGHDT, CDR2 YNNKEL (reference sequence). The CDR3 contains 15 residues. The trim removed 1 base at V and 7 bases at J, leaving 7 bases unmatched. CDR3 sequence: CASSQAGTGSSGYTF. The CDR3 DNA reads TGTGCCAGCAGCCAAGCCGGGACAGGGTCTTCTGGCTACACCTTC.

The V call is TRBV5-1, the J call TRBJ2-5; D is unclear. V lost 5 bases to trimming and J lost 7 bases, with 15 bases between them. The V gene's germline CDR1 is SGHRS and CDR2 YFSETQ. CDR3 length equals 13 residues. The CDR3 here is CASRAGHSGTQYF. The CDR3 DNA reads TGCGCCAGCAGGGCAGGTCATTCTGGGACCCAGTACTTC. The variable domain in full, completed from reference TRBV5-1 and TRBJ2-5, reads KAGVTQTPRYLIKTRGQQVTLSCSPISGHRSVSWYQQTPGQGLQFLFEYFSETQRNKGNFPGRFSGRQFSNSRSEMNVSTLELGDSALYLCASRAGHSGTQYFGPGTRLLVL.

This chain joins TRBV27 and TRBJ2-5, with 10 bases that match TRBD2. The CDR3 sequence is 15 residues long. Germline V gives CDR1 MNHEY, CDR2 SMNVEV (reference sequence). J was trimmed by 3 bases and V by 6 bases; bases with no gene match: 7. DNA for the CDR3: TGTGCCAGCAGGCGACTAGCGGGTTGGGAAGAGACCCAGTACTTC. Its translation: CASRRLAGWEETQYF.

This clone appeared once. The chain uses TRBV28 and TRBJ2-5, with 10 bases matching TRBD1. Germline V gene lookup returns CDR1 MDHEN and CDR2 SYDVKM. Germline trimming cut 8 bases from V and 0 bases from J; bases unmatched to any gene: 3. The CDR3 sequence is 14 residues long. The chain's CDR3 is CASWDRGHQETQYF. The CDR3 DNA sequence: TGTGCCAGCTGGGACAGGGGACACCAAGAGACCCAGTACTTC.

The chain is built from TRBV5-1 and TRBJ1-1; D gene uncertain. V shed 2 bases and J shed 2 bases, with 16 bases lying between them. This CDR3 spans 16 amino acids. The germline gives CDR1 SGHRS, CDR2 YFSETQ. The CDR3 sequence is CASSFLSHGVNTEAFF. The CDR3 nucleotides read TGCGCCAGCAGCTTTCTGAGCCACGGGGTTAACACTGAAGCTTTCTTT.

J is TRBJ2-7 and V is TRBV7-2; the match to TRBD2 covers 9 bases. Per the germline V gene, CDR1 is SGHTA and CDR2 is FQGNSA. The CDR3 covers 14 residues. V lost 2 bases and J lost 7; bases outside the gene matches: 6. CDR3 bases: TGTGCCAGCAGCTTACTCCTAGCGGGGTGGGAGCAGTACTTC. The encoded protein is CASSLLLAGWEQYF.

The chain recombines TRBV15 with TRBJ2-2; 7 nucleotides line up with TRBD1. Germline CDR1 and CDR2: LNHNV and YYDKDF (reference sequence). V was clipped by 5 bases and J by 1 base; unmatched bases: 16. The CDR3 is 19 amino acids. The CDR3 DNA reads TGTGCCACCAGCGGATCGCAAGAACAGGGGTTAGAGAACACCGGGGAGCTGTTTTTT. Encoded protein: CATSGSQEQGLENTGELFF.

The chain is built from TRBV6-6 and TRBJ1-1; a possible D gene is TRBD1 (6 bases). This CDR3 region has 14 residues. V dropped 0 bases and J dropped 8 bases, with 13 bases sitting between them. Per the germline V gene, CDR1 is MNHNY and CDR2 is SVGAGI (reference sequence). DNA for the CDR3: TGTGCCAGCAGTTACTCGGACAGACCCGAGGAAGCTTTCTTT. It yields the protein CASSYSDRPEEAFF.

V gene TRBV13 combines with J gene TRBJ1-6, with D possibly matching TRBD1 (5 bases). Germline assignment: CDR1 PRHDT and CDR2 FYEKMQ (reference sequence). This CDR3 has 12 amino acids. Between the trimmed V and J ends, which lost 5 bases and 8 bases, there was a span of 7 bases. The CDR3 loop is CASSAGHSPLHF. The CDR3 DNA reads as TGTGCCAGCAGCGCGGGGCATTCACCCCTCCACTTT.

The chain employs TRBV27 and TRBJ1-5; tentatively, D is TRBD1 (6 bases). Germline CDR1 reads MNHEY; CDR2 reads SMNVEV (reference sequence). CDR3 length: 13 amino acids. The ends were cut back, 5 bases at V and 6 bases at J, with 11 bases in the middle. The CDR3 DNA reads TGTGCCAGCAGTCTACAGGGAGCTCAGCCCCAGCATTTT. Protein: CASSLQGAQPQHF.

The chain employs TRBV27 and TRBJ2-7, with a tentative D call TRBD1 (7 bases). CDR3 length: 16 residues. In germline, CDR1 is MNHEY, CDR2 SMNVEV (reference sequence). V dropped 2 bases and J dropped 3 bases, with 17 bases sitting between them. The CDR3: CASSLGFGQGGYEQYF. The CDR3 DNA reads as TGTGCCAGCAGTTTAGGGTTCGGCCAGGGGGGCTACGAGCAGTACTTC.

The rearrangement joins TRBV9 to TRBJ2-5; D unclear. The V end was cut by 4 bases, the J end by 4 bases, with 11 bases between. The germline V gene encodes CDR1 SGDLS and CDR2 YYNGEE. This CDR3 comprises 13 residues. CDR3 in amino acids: CASSPPGAETQYF. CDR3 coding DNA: TGTGCCAGCAGCCCCCCAGGTGCAGAGACCCAGTACTTC.

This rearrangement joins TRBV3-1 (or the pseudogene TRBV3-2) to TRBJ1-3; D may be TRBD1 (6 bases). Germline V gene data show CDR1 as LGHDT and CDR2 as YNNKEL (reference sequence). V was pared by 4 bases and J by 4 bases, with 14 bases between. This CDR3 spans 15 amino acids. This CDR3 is CASSLRGGSGNTIYF. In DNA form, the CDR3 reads TGTGCCAGCAGCCTACGAGGGGGATCGGGAAACACCATATATTTT.

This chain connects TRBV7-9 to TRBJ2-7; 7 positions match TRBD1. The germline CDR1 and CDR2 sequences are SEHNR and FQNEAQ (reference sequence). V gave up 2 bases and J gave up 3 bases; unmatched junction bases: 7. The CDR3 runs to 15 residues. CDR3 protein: CASSLNVAGGYEQYF. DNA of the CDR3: TGTGCCAGCAGCTTAAACGTTGCAGGGGGCTACGAGCAGTACTTC.

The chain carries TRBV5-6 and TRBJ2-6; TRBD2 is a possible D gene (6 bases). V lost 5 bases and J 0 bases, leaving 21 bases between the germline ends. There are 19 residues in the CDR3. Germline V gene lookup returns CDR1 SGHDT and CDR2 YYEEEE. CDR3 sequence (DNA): TGTGCCAGCAGTATTGGGGGGATCCCTCGTCTCTCTGGGGCCAACGTCCTGACTTTC. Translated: CASSIGGIPRLSGANVLTF.

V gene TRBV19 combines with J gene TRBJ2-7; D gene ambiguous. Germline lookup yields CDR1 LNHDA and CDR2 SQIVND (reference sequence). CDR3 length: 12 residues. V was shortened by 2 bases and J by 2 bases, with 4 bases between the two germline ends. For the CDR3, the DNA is TGTGCCAGTAGTATACGAGCCTACGAGCAGTACTTC. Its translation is CASSIRAYEQYF.

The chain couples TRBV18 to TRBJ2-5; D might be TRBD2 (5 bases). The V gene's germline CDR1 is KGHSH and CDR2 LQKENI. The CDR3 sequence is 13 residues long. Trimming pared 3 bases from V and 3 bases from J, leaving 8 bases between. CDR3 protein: CASSPGIKETQYF. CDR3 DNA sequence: TGTGCCAGCTCACCCGGGATTAAAGAGACCCAGTACTTC.

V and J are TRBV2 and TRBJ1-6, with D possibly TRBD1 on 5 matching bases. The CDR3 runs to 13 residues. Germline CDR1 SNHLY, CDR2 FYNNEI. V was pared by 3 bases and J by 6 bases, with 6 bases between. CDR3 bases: TGTGCCAGCAGTGATGACAGTAATTCACCCCTCCACTTT. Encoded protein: CASSDDSNSPLHF.

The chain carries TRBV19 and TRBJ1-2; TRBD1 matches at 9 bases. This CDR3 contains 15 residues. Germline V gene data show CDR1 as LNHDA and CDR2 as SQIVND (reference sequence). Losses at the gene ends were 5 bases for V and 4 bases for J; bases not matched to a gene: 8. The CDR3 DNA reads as TGTGCCAGTAGTCCTGACAGGGGGGTCGCCTATGGCTACACCTTC. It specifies CASSPDRGVAYGYTF.

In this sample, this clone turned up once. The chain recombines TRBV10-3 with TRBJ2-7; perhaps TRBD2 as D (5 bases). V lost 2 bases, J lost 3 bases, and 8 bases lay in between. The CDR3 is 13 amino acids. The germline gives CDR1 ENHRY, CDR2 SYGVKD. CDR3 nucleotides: TGTGCCATCAGTGAGGAACGGGGCTACGAGCAGTACTTC. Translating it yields CAISEERGYEQYF.